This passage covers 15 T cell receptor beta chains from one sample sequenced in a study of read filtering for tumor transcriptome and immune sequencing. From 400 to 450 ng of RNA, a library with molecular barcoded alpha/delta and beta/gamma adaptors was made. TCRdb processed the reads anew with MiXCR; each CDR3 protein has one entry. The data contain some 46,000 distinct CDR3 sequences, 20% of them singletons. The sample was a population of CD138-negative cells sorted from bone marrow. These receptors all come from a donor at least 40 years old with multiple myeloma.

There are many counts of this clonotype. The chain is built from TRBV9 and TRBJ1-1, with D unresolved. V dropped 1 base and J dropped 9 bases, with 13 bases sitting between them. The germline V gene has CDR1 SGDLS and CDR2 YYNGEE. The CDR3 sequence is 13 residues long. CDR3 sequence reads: CASSVSPGGQAFF. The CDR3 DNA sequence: TGTGCCAGCAGCGTATCACCGGGAGGACAAGCTTTCTTT.

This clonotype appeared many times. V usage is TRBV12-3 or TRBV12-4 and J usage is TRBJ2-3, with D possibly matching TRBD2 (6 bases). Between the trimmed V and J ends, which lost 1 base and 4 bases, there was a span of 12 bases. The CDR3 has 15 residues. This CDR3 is CASSLGGGDADTQYF. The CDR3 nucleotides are TGTGCCAGCAGTTTAGGGGGCGGGGACGCAGATACGCAGTATTTT.

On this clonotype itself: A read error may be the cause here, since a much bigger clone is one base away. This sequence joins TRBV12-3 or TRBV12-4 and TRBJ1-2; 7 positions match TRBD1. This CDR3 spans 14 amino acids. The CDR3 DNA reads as TGTACCAGCAGTTTAGGAGGGACAGAGCTTGGCTACACCTTC. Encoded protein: CTSSLGGTELGYTF.

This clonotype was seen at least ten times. The CDR3 nucleotides are TGCGCCAGCAGCCACCTACCCGGGGAAAAACTGTTTTTT. Its translation: CASSHLPGEKLFF. The chain combines TRBV4-1 with TRBJ1-4; D call uncertain. This CDR3 contains 13 residues. Germline-derived CDR1 and CDR2 are MGHRA and YSYEKL. Trimming left V 3 bases short and J 8 bases short, with 10 bases between.

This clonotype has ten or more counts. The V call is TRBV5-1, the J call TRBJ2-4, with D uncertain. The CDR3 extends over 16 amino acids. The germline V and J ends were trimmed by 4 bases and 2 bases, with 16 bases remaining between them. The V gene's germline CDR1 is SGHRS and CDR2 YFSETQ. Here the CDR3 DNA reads TGCGCCAGCAGCACCACCTCACTTGGAACCAAAAACATTCAGTACTTC. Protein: CASSTTSLGTKNIQYF.

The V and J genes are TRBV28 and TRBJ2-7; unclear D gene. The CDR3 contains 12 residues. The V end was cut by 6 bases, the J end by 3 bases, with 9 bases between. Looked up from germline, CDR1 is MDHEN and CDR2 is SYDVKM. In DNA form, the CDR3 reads TGTGCCAGCAGCCCTCGGGTCTACGAGCAGTACTTC. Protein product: CASSPRVYEQYF.

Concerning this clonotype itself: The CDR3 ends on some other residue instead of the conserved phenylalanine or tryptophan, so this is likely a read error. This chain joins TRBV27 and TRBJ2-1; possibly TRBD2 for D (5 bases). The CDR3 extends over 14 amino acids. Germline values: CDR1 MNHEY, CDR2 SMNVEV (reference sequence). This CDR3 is CASSLGPTGNVQFL. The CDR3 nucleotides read TGTGCCAGCAGTTTAGGCCCAACGGGGAATGTGCAGTTCCTC.

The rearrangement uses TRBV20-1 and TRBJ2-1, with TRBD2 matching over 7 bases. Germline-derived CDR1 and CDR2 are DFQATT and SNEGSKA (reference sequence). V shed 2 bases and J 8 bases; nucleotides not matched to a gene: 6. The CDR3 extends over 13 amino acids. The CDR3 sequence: CSARPGTTDEQFF. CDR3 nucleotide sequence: TGCAGTGCTAGACCCGGGACTACGGATGAGCAGTTCTTC.

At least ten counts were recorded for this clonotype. In DNA, the CDR3 is TGTGCCAGCAGTACCTCCGGGACAGGGTCTCAGCCCCAGCATTTT. Encoded protein: CASSTSGTGSQPQHF. The rearrangement uses TRBV28 and TRBJ1-5, with 9 bases lining up with TRBD1. The germline gives CDR1 MDHEN, CDR2 SYDVKM. CDR3 size: 15 residues. Germline trimming cut 5 bases from V and 6 bases from J; bases unmatched to any gene: 8.

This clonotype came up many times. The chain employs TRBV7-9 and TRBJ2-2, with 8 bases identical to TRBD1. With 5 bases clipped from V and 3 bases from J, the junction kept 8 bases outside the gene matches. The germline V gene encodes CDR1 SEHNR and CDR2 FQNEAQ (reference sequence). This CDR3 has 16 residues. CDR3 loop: CASSPTGTGYTGELFF. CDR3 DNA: TGTGCCAGCAGCCCAACCGGGACAGGCTACACCGGGGAGCTGTTTTTT. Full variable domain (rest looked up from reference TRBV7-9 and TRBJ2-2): DTGVSQNPRHKITKRGQNVTFRCDPISEHNRLYWYRQTLGQGPEFLTYFQNEAQLEKSRLLSDRFSAERPKGSFSTLEIQRTEQGDSAMYLCASSPTGTGYTGELFFGEGSRLTVL.

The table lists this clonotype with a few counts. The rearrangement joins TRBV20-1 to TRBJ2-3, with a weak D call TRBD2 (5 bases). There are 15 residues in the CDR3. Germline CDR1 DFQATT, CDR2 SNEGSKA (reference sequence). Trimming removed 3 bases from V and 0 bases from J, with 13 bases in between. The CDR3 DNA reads TGCAGTGCTAGTCAGCGGCTTTCTAGCACAGATACGCAGTATTTT. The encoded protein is CSASQRLSSTDTQYF.

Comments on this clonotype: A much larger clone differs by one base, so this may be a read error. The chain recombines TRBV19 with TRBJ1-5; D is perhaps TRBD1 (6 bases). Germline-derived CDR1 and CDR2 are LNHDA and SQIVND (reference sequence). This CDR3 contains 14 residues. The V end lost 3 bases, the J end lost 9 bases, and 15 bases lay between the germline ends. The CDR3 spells CASSISVGGRPQHF. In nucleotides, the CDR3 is TGTGCCAGTAGTATTTCCGTGGGGGGCCGGCCCCAGCATTTT.

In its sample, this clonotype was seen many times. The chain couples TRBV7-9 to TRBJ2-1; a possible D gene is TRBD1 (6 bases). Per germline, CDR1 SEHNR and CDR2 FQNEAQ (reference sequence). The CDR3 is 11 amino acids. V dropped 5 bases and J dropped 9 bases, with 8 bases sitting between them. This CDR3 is CASSKGGEQFF. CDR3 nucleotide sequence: TGTGCCAGCAGCAAAGGGGGTGAGCAGTTCTTC.

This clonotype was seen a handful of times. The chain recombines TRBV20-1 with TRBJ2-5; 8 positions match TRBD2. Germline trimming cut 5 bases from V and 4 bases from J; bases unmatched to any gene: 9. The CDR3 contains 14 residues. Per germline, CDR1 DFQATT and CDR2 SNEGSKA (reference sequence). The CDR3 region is CSADSSGGGETQYF. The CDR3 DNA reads TGCAGTGCTGATAGTTCCGGGGGGGGAGAGACCCAGTACTTC.

The CDR3 reads CSVAGAKETQYF. CDR3 coding DNA: TGCAGCGTTGCCGGGGCCAAGGAGACCCAGTACTTC. The genes are TRBV29-1 and TRBJ2-5, with D possibly called TRBD1 or TRBD2 (5 bases each). The germline V gene encodes CDR1 SQVTM and CDR2 ANQGSEA. The CDR3 has 12 residues. Trimming shortened V by 4 bases and J by 5 bases, and 11 bases separated the two germline ends.